This T cell receptor beta chain was recorded in a study of T cells after yellow fever vaccination. Findings and caveats of the study: Re-detected after boosting: most primary clones, 95% to 98% of CD4 and over 80% of CD8.

TCRdb fed the 5' RACE reads into MiXCR, producing one record per CDR3 protein. This table has 230,000 or so distinct CDR3 sequences, 6.5% to 7.5% appearing once. The CDR3 length is 12 residues. The V and J ends lost 7 bases and 1 base respectively, with 6 bases between them. Germline V gives CDR1 SGHVS, CDR2 FQNEAQ. At least ten counts were recorded for this clonotype. Its specificity is not known. V gene TRBV7-8 combines with J gene TRBJ2-3; D is ambiguous. The material sequenced was CD4+ T cells sorted from PBMCs, taken on the day of the yellow fever booster vaccination. The clonotype comes from a man aged 30 to 39 who received the YFV17D yellow fever vaccine. The CDR3 sequence: CASKQGTDTQYF. CDR3 in DNA: TGTGCCAGCAAGCAGGGCACAGATACGCAGTATTTT.